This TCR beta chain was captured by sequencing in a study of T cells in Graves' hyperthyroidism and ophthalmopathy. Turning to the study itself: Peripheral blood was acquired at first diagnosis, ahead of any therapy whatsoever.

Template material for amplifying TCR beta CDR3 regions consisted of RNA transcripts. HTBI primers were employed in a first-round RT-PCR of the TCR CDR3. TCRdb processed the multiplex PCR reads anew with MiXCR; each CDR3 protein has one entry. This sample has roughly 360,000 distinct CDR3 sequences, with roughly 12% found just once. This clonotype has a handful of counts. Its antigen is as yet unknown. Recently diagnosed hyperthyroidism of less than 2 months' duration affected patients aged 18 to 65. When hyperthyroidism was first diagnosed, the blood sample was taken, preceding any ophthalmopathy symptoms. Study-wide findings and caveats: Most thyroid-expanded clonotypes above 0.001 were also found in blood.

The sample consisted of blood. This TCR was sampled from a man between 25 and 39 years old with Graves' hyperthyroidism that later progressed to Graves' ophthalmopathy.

The CDR3 DNA reads as TGTGCCAGCAGTCGGACAGGGCGGTACGAGCAGTACTTC. Amino acid sequence: CASSRTGRYEQYF. The V call is TRBV6-1, the J call TRBJ2-7; 8 positions agree with TRBD1. This CDR3 is 13 amino acids long. After removal of 5 bases from V and 4 bases from J, the junction contained 4 bases not matched to a gene. In germline, CDR1 is MNHNS, CDR2 SASEGT.